The 22 T cell receptor beta chains reported below all come from one sample, sequenced in a study of T cells in women clearing cervical HPV infection. Assay: immunoSEQ multiplex PCR; the TCRdb copy retains only in-frame clones and omits some. Its clone listing holds about 27,000 clones. What was sequenced was blood buffy coat. The receptors come from a woman aged 18 to 75 with a cervical HPV16 infection that either progressed to CIN3+ or cleared (not recorded which).

With respect to this clone: The read ends 3 residues shy of where the CDR3 ends; the end is completed using the germline J gene. This chain uses TRBV27 with TRBJ1-2; D possibly corresponds to TRBD1 (5 bases). CDR1 is MNHEY and CDR2 is SMNVEV in the germline V gene (reference sequence). V was shortened by 5 bases and J by 0 bases, with 13 bases between the two germline ends. The CDR3 is 15 amino acids. CDR3: CASSRNGGSNYGYTF. CDR3 DNA (partial): TGTGCCAGCAGTCGCAACGGGGGGTCTAACTATGGC.

A word on this clone: The sequence runs out 3 residues before the end of the CDR3; the remainder is reconstructed from the germline J gene. The gene calls are TRBV18 and TRBJ1-5; possibly TRBD1 for D (5 bases). In germline, CDR1 is KGHSH, CDR2 LQKENI. Deletions cut 3 bases from V and 0 bases from J, with 9 bases between. The CDR3 is made up of 15 amino acids. The CDR3 protein is CASSPSGRSNQPQHF. The sequenced part of the CDR3 DNA is TGTGCCAGCTCACCTTCAGGGCGTAGCAATCAGCCC.

For this clone: The CDR3 end is not reached by the read, which stops 3 residues before it; the germline J gene fills it in. This chain connects TRBV25-1 to TRBJ2-1; 8 bases are shared with TRBD1. The CDR3 has 14 residues. V was clipped by 7 bases and J by 1 base; unmatched bases: 3. The germline gives CDR1 MGHDK, CDR2 SYGVNS. Incomplete CDR3 DNA: TGTGCCAGCAAACAGGGGGGTTCCTACAATGAG. This sequence encodes CASKQGGSYNE. The full-length CDR3 reads as CASKQGGSYNEQFF. Combining the CDR3 with reference TRBV25-1 and TRBJ2-1 gives the whole variable domain EADIYQTPRYLVIGTGKKITLECSQTMGHDKMYWYQQDPGMELHLIHYSYGVNSTEKGDLSSESTVSRIRTEHFPLTLESARPSHTSQYLCASKQGGSYNEQFFGPGTRLTVL.

In the case of this clone: The sequenced fragment ends 3 residues before the CDR3 boundary, so the rest is inferred from the germline J gene. The chain couples TRBV7-3 to TRBJ2-5, with D perhaps TRBD2 (6 bases). V dropped 7 bases and J dropped 5 bases, with 29 bases sitting between them. The CDR3 is 18 amino acids. Germline V CDR1 and CDR2: SGHTA, FQGTGA. CDR3 bases read: TGTGCCAGCACCCCCGACCCGACTAGTTTTTGGATAAAGGAGACC. Protein: CASTPDPTSFWIKET. From start to end, the CDR3 is CASTPDPTSFWIKETQYF. Together with reference TRBV7-3 and TRBJ2-5, the CDR3 gives the full variable domain: GAGVSQTPSNKVTEKGKYVELRCDPISGHTALYWYRQSLGQGPEFLIYFQGTGAADDSGLPNDRFFAVRPEGSVSTLKIQRTERGDSAVYLCASTPDPTSFWIKETQYFGPGTRLLVL.

As to this clone: The read gets to within 3 residues of the CDR3 end, and the germline J gene fills in the rest. This chain connects TRBV7-6 to TRBJ1-2; D is ambiguous. Germline CDR1 is SGHVS and CDR2 is FNYEAQ. The CDR3 totals 14 residues. CDR3 sequence: CASPESGPYNDYTF. CDR3 DNA (partial): TGTGCCAGCCCGGAAAGCGGGCCGTACAATGAC. Drawing the rest from reference TRBV7-6 and TRBJ1-2, the complete variable domain is GAGVSQSPRYKVTKRGQDVALRCDPISGHVSLYWYRQALGQGPEFLTYFNYEAQQDKSGLPNDRFSAERPEGSISTLTIQRTEQRDSAMYRCASPESGPYNDYTFGSGTRLTVV.

With regard to this clone: At one end the junction does not follow the germline gene, possibly because of a read error. The read finishes 3 residues shy of the CDR3 end, and the germline J gene is used to complete it. The chain recombines TRBV18 with TRBJ2-3, with 7 bases matching TRBD1. Germline V lookup: CDR1 KGHSH, CDR2 LQKENI. The CDR3 covers 14 residues. CDR3 in amino acids: CASSPQGASETQYF. Partial CDR3 DNA: TGTGCCAGCTCACCACAGGGGGCATCAGAGACG.

In the case of this clone: Read coverage stops 3 residues before the CDR3 terminus; the germline J gene supplies the remainder. V and J are TRBV28 and TRBJ1-2; 7 bases fit TRBD1. CDR1 MDHEN and CDR2 SYDVKM come from the germline V gene. The CDR3 runs 14 residues. The sequenced CDR3 bases are TGTGCCAGCAGTTTTTGGGACAGTCAAGGGGGC. Protein sequence: CASSFWDSQGG. The full CDR3 is CASSFWDSQGGYTF.

Remarks on this clone: The read finishes 3 residues shy of the CDR3 end, and the germline J gene is used to complete it. The chain employs TRBV19 and TRBJ2-7; 13 nucleotides agree with TRBD2. From germline, CDR1 is LNHDA and CDR2 SQIVND (reference sequence). The CDR3 spans 17 residues. Unmatched junction bases numbered 8, after V lost 4 bases and J lost 2 bases. The CDR3 here is CASSTRGLAGIPYEQYF. CDR3 DNA, as far as it was read: TGTGCCAGTAGTACCAGGGGACTAGCGGGAATCCCCTACGAG.

Regarding this clone: The read ends 3 residues shy of where the CDR3 ends; the end is completed using the germline J gene. V gene TRBV10-3 combines with J gene TRBJ2-5, with TRBD2 matching over 8 bases. Germline trimming cut 3 bases from V and 4 bases from J; bases unmatched to any gene: 7. This CDR3 has 15 residues. Germline CDR1 is ENHRY and CDR2 is SYGVKD. Incomplete CDR3 DNA: TGTGCCATCAGTGACCCGCAGCGGGAGCGAGAGACC. This encodes CAISDPQRERET. In full, the CDR3 is CAISDPQRERETQYF.

In the case of this clone: The sequenced fragment ends 3 residues before the CDR3 boundary, so the rest is inferred from the germline J gene. V and J are TRBV2 and TRBJ2-2, with 11 bases matching TRBD2. The CDR3 is 17 residues long. CDR1 and CDR2 from the germline V gene are SNHLY and FYNNEI. V shed 6 bases and J 1 base; nucleotides not matched to a gene: 7. CDR3 bases read: TGTGCCAGCAGGGGGCCGGGACTAGCGGTGAACACCGGGGAG. Its protein product is CASRGPGLAVNTGE. From start to end, the CDR3 is CASRGPGLAVNTGELFF.

Notes on this clone: The read terminates 3 residues ahead of where the CDR3 ends, so the germline J gene completes it. This chain links TRBV12-3 or TRBV12-4 with TRBJ2-2; no reliable D call. This CDR3 has 14 residues. V lost 8 bases to trimming and J lost 7 bases, with 17 bases between them. The CDR3 DNA, read in part, is TGTGCCAGCCTCAGCGATCCATGGGTCGGGGAG. Amino acids: CASLSDPWVGE. The CDR3, in full, reads CASLSDPWVGELFF.

Of note for this clone: The CDR3 goes on 3 residues after the read ends, and that part is filled in from the germline J gene. This chain connects TRBV5-1 to TRBJ2-6; 9 bases agree with TRBD1. The CDR3 is 18 amino acids. From germline, CDR1 is SGHRS and CDR2 YFSETQ. V dropped 2 bases and J dropped 0; count of bases not matched to a gene: 6. The CDR3 here is CASSLLQGASSGANVLTF. The CDR3 bases that were read are TGCGCCAGCAGCTTATTACAGGGGGCTAGCTCTGGGGCCAACGTC.

Remarks on this clone: The read finishes 3 residues shy of the CDR3 end, and the germline J gene is used to complete it. Additional DNA sequences in this sample encode the identical CDR3. The chain has TRBV7-3 and TRBJ2-1, with 9 bases matching TRBD1. V was clipped by 4 bases and J by 6 bases; unmatched bases: 1. Germline V CDR1 and CDR2: SGHTA, FQGTGA. The CDR3 has 13 amino acids. The DNA read from the CDR3 is TGTGCCAGCAGCTCGGGACAGGGCAATGAG. Residues: CASSSGQGNE. The complete CDR3 sequence is CASSSGQGNEQFF. The whole variable domain, remainder taken from reference TRBV7-3 and TRBJ2-1, is GAGVSQTPSNKVTEKGKYVELRCDPISGHTALYWYRQSLGQGPEFLIYFQGTGAADDSGLPNDRFFAVRPEGSVSTLKIQRTERGDSAVYLCASSSGQGNEQFFGPGTRLTVL.

A note on this clone: Coverage ceases 3 residues before the CDR3 finishes, and the germline J gene fills in the end. This chain connects TRBV11-2 to TRBJ2-7; weak D call: TRBD2 (5 bases). The CDR3 sequence is 13 residues long. The V end lost 5 bases, the J end lost 2 bases, and 10 bases lay between the germline ends. Germline V gene data show CDR1 as SGHAT and CDR2 as FQNNGV. The sequenced part of the CDR3 DNA is TGTGCCAGCAGCCAGAGCGGTCCCTACGAG. It yields the protein CASSQSGPYE. In full, the CDR3 reads CASSQSGPYEQYF.

For this clone: Read sequence stops 3 residues before the CDR3 end, and the germline J gene provides the missing end. This rearrangement joins TRBV19 to TRBJ1-2, with a weak D call TRBD1 (6 bases). This CDR3 is 13 amino acids long. The germline CDR1 and CDR2 sequences are LNHDA and SQIVND (reference sequence). The CDR3 spells CASSIRTDNDYTF. Incomplete CDR3 DNA: TGTGCCAGTAGTATTAGGACAGACAATGAC.

A remark on this clone: Read data end 3 residues before the CDR3 end; the end is taken from the germline J gene. This chain links TRBV10-3 with TRBJ2-1, with D possibly being TRBD2 (6 bases). V lost 0 bases and J lost 9, with 21 bases in between. CDR1 ENHRY and CDR2 SYGVKD come from the germline V gene. There are 17 residues in the CDR3. Partial CDR3 DNA: TGTGCCATCAGTGAGTCGCCGGGGACTCCGTTTATCCCTGAG. Protein: CAISESPGTPFIPE. The whole CDR3 sequence is CAISESPGTPFIPEQFF.

About this clone itself: The observed sequence ends 3 residues before the CDR3 terminus, with the missing tail filled in from the germline J gene. The rearrangement uses TRBV12-3 or TRBV12-4 and TRBJ1-1; no reliable D call. V was cut by 1 base and J by 0 bases, with 9 bases left in between. The CDR3 sequence is 15 residues long. The CDR3 spells CASSLDPVLNTEAFF. Incomplete CDR3 DNA: TGTGCCAGCAGTTTAGATCCAGTATTGAACACTGAA.

Points on this clone: The DNA ends 3 residues before the CDR3 does, and the rest of the CDR3 is filled in from the germline J gene. The rearrangement uses TRBV20-1 and TRBJ2-3; possibly TRBD1 for D (5 bases). Trimming stripped 6 bases from V and 3 bases from J, with 16 bases between. There are 14 residues in the CDR3. CDR1 and CDR2 from the germline V gene are DFQATT and SNEGSKA (reference sequence). CDR3 region: CSAPLSTVTDTQYF. The covered CDR3 bases are TGCAGTGCGCCTCTCTCGACAGTGACAGATACG.

Details on this clone: The read is 3 residues too short to cover the CDR3 end, so that end is filled in from the germline J gene. The chain recombines TRBV12-3 or TRBV12-4 with TRBJ1-2, with unresolved D. The CDR3 sequence is 14 residues long. V lost 1 base and J 2 bases, leaving 8 bases between the germline ends. CDR3 DNA (partial): TGTGCCAGCAGTTTAGACTCACAGAACTATGGC. Amino acid sequence: CASSLDSQNYG. The full CDR3 protein reads CASSLDSQNYGYTF.

A note on this clone: Read coverage stops 3 residues before the CDR3 terminus; the germline J gene supplies the remainder. The rearrangement links TRBV29-1 to TRBJ2-7; 7 nucleotides match TRBD1. After removal of 7 bases from V and 1 base from J, the junction contained 10 bases not matched to a gene. The CDR3 runs to 14 residues. Germline CDR1 SQVTM, CDR2 ANQGSEA. CDR3 amino acids: CSAKTWDRSYEQYF. The CDR3 bases that were read are TGCAGCGCGAAAACTTGGGACAGATCCTACGAG.

Worth noting for this clone: The sequence runs out 3 residues before the end of the CDR3; the remainder is reconstructed from the germline J gene. The V and J genes are TRBV7-9 and TRBJ1-4, with TRBD1 matching 7 bases. J was trimmed by 8 bases and V by 4 bases; bases with no gene match: 7. This CDR3 is 14 amino acids long. CDR1 and CDR2 (germline): SEHNR, FQNEAQ (reference sequence). The CDR3 sequence: CASSSGGGGEKLFF. The part of the CDR3 DNA that was read is TGTGCCAGCAGCTCAGGGGGAGGGGGGGAAAAA.

A note on this clone: The read ends 3 residues early relative to the CDR3; the germline J gene fills the gap. The V gene is TRBV7-9, the J gene TRBJ2-5, with D uncertain. The V and J ends lost 5 bases and 1 base respectively, with 5 bases between them. The CDR3 has 12 residues. Germline loops: CDR1 SEHNR, CDR2 FQNEAQ (reference sequence). Partial CDR3 DNA: TGTGCCAGCAGCCCCCTCCAAGAGACC. It specifies CASSPLQET. The whole CDR3 protein reads CASSPLQETQYF.